This T cell receptor beta chain was sequenced during a study of T cell responses to AZD1222 COVID-19 vaccine. Whole-study findings and limits: Donors were chiefly white British, with a greater number of females, and clonal diversity was perhaps underestimated. Targeting of unmutated variant regions was reportedly seen in nearly half of spike-specific TCRs.

Sequencing used immunoSEQ multiplex PCR; TCRdb keeps in-frame clones, though not all of them. This table holds 98,000 or so clones, 86% found once. A note on this clone: No antigen is known for it.

The CDR3 length is 15 residues. V shed 4 bases and J 1 base; nucleotides not matched to a gene: 8. Germline V gene lookup returns CDR1 SGHRS and CDR2 YFSETQ. The source is an adult who received the MenACWY meningococcal vaccine as a control. The specimen was peripheral blood, collected 28 days after the second dose of the MenACWY control vaccine. This chain uses TRBV5-1 with TRBJ2-7, with 7 bases identical to TRBD1. CDR3 DNA sequence: TGCGCCAGCAGCCCGGGGACAGTCCTATCCTACGAGCAGTACTTC. As protein: CASSPGTVLSYEQYF.